These 3 T cell receptor beta chains originate from one sample sequenced in a study of cytomegalovirus exposure and HLA in healthy donors. A multiplex PCR was run with 60 Vbeta primers and 13 Jbeta primers. TCRdb's copy holds only in-frame clones and misses some; the assay was immunoSEQ multiplex PCR. The data contain approximately 150,000 clones, 70% to 80% of them singletons. The material sequenced was PBMCs. The receptors were sampled from a man aged 40-49 years in good health and CMV-seronegative.

This chain uses TRBV5-1 with TRBJ2-1; no firm D call. CDR1 and CDR2 (germline): SGHRS, YFSETQ. The CDR3 has 14 residues. V was pared by 2 bases and J by 0 bases, with 6 bases between. The CDR3 DNA reads TGCGCCAGCAGCTTTGAGGTCTCCTACAATGAGCAGTTCTTC. This encodes CASSFEVSYNEQFF.

This rearrangement joins TRBV27 to TRBJ2-2; a weak D match, TRBD1 (6 bases). The germline V and J ends were trimmed by 5 bases and 7 bases, with 23 bases remaining between them. CDR1 is MNHEY and CDR2 is SMNVEV in the germline V gene (reference sequence). The CDR3 covers 17 residues. The CDR3 reads CASSLRLTGKRDGELFF. CDR3 bases: TGTGCCAGCAGTCTAAGGCTTACAGGGAAAAGGGACGGGGAGCTGTTTTTT.

Concerning this clone itself: One junction end does not reproduce the germline sequence, and a read error may be involved. The chain recombines TRBV7-3 with TRBJ1-1, with D perhaps matching TRBD1 (5 bases). The CDR3 contains 14 residues. Germline-derived CDR1 and CDR2 are SGHTA and FQGTGA. DNA for the CDR3: TGTTCCAGCAGCTTATTAGGGGTTTCCACTGAAGCTTTCTTT. It encodes CSSSLLGVSTEAFF.